The next 14 T cell receptor beta chains were all read from a single sample in a study of identical twins. MiXCR, applied by TCRdb to the 5' RACE reads, yields one record per CDR3 protein. The repertoire has some 1,600,000 distinct CDR3 sequences, about 31% of them found once; the top ten carry around 0.3%. The sample was cord blood. The receptors stem from a newborn girl in good health.

This clonotype was seen only a few times. The chain combines TRBV7-2 with TRBJ2-7; perhaps TRBD1 as D (6 bases). Trimming took 1 base from V and 2 from J, leaving 12 bases between them. Germline V gene data show CDR1 as SGHTA and CDR2 as FQGNSA. This CDR3 is 15 amino acids long. In DNA, the CDR3 is TGTGCCAGCAGCTTAGACCCGGGGACAACCTACGAGCAGTACTTC. Its protein is CASSLDPGTTYEQYF.

This clonotype was recorded many times. This chain links TRBV12-3 or TRBV12-4 with TRBJ2-7, with D uncertain. The CDR3 is made up of 15 amino acids. The V end lost 1 base, the J end lost 2 bases, and 12 bases lay between the germline ends. The CDR3 here is CASSLVGPRAYEQYF. In DNA, the CDR3 is TGTGCCAGCAGTTTAGTAGGCCCTCGAGCCTACGAGCAGTACTTC.

Remarks on this clonotype: The junction does not match germline at one end; this may be a read error. The chain employs TRBV10-3 and TRBJ2-1; 14 nucleotides match TRBD2. The CDR3 covers 14 residues. In germline, CDR1 is ENHRY, CDR2 SYGVKD. CDR3 sequence: CAITTSGGANERFF. For the CDR3, the DNA is TGTGCCATCACGACTAGCGGGGGGGCCAATGAGCGGTTCTTC.

The count of this clonotype is one. This chain joins TRBV10-3 and TRBJ2-5; no reliable D call. The length of the CDR3 is 14 residues. Per germline, CDR1 ENHRY and CDR2 SYGVKD. V dropped 0 bases and J dropped 3 bases, with 8 bases sitting between them. CDR3 loop: CAISESTDKETQYF. CDR3 DNA sequence: TGTGCCATCAGTGAGTCGACCGATAAAGAGACCCAGTACTTC.

J is TRBJ2-1 and V is TRBV19; D is undetermined. The DNA end is more similar to TRBJ2-7, so the J call may be wrong. CDR1 is LNHDA and CDR2 is SQIVND in the germline V gene (reference sequence). The CDR3 sequence is 13 residues long. The CDR3 protein is CASSIGSYNEQYF. The DNA of the CDR3 is TGTGCCAGTAGTATTGGATCCTACAATGAGCAGTACTTC.

The J gene is TRBJ2-1, the V gene TRBV7-2, with 9 bases aligning to TRBD2. V shed 5 bases and J 6 bases; nucleotides not matched to a gene: 11. Germline V gene sequence: CDR1 SGHTA, CDR2 FQGNSA. CDR3 length equals 16 residues. The CDR3, as DNA: TGTGCCAGCAGCCCCCTTGGGGGCGGGGGGGCCAATGAGCAGTTCTTC. Translating gives CASSPLGGGGANEQFF.

The V call is TRBV5-1, the J call TRBJ2-1, with D perhaps matching TRBD1 (6 bases). From germline, CDR1 is SGHRS and CDR2 YFSETQ. Trimming left V 4 bases short and J 4 bases short, with 12 bases between. The CDR3 loop spans 14 amino acids. The CDR3 here is CASSRTDLYNEQFF. DNA of the CDR3: TGCGCCAGCAGCCGGACAGATTTATACAATGAGCAGTTCTTC.

The CDR3 reads CASSSRPRGHSPLHF. In DNA form, the CDR3 reads TGTGCCAGCAGTTCCCGGCCCCGAGGGCATTCACCCCTCCACTTT. The rearrangement uses TRBV6-5 and TRBJ1-6; no reliable D call. Trimming cost V 4 bases and J 8 bases, with 15 bases left between them. From germline, CDR1 is MNHEY and CDR2 SVGAGI. The CDR3 covers 15 residues.

This chain links TRBV5-6 with TRBJ1-1, with a tentative D call TRBD1 (5 bases). The V gene lost 6 bases and the J gene lost 4 bases, with 13 bases spanning the gap. There are 13 residues in the CDR3. The germline CDR1 and CDR2 sequences are SGHDT and YYEEEE. In DNA, the CDR3 is TGTGCCAGCAACCCCCGGGGGGGCACTGAAGCTTTCTTT. It encodes CASNPRGGTEAFF.

This chain connects TRBV5-1 to TRBJ2-7, with TRBD1 identical over 8 bases. After removal of 5 bases from V and 1 base from J, the junction contained 8 bases not matched to a gene. Per germline, CDR1 SGHRS and CDR2 YFSETQ. The CDR3 spans 15 residues. This chain's CDR3 is CASSGGTGPSYEQYF. As DNA, the CDR3 is TGCGCCAGCAGTGGCGGGACAGGACCTTCCTACGAGCAGTACTTC.

The gene calls are TRBV3-1 and TRBJ2-1, with D possibly being TRBD1 (5 bases). CDR1 and CDR2 from the germline V gene are LGHDT and YNNKEL (reference sequence). Trimming removed 4 bases at V and 11 bases at J, with 18 bases between. The CDR3 is 14 residues long. The chain's CDR3 is CASSPQGSTNKQFF. The CDR3 bases are TGTGCCAGCAGCCCCCAGGGTTCGACGAATAAGCAGTTCTTC.

In its sample, this clonotype was seen a few times. This chain uses TRBV13 with TRBJ1-1, with a possible D match to TRBD1 (6 bases). Germline-derived CDR1 and CDR2 are PRHDT and FYEKMQ (reference sequence). There are 12 residues in the CDR3. V dropped 8 bases and J dropped 1 base, with 8 bases sitting between them. The CDR3: CASWDTNTEAFF. CDR3 DNA sequence: TGTGCCAGCTGGGACACGAACACTGAAGCTTTCTTT.

To note about this clonotype: Being one base from a much bigger clone, this may be a read error. The chain is built from TRBV10-3 and TRBJ2-4; D is uncertain. The last part of the DNA fits TRBJ2-7 better; the J call may be wrong. This CDR3 spans 17 amino acids. Germline loops: CDR1 ENHRY, CDR2 SYGVKD. The CDR3: CAISENPLNGQHYEQYF. DNA for the CDR3: TGTGCCATCAGTGAGAACCCCCTCAACGGGCAACACTACGAGCAGTACTTC.

The chain has TRBV4-2 and TRBJ1-1; no clear D. The V end was cut by 0 bases, the J end by 0 bases, with 8 bases between. This CDR3 has 15 residues. Germline V lookup: CDR1 LGHNA, CDR2 YNFKEQ. The CDR3 spells CASSQELWVNTEAFF. The CDR3 DNA reads as TGTGCCAGCAGCCAAGAACTTTGGGTGAACACTGAAGCTTTCTTT.